One sample yielded the 23 T cell receptor beta chains listed below, sequenced in a study of blood T cell repertoires in COVID-19. Libraries were prepared by immunoSEQ multiplex PCR; TCRdb keeps only in-frame clonotypes and omits some of them. The table lists fewer than 250,000 clones, 80% to 90% of them singletons. The sample comprised PBMCs or T cells enriched from blood (not recorded which). All receptors come from a woman aged 45-65 years who had been exposed to COVID-19.

The V gene is TRBV2, the J gene TRBJ1-1, with D possibly being TRBD1 (5 bases). Germline V gene lookup returns CDR1 SNHLY and CDR2 FYNNEI. The CDR3 sequence is 14 residues long. Trimming removed 4 bases at V and 4 bases at J, with 13 bases between. The CDR3, as DNA: TGTGCCAGCAGTGGATTCAGGGAGGGCACTGAAGCTTTCTTT. Encoded protein: CASSGFREGTEAFF.

V and J are TRBV24-1 and TRBJ2-1; TRBD1 might be the D (6 bases). Deletions cut 4 bases from V and 1 base from J, with 16 bases between. The CDR3 sequence is 17 residues long. CDR1 and CDR2 from the germline V gene are KGHDR and SFDVKD. CDR3 sequence: CATSDTRRGRSYNEQFF. The CDR3 DNA reads as TGTGCCACCAGTGACACGCGCAGGGGTAGGTCCTACAATGAGCAGTTCTTC.

V is TRBV27 and J is TRBJ2-2; possibly TRBD2 for D (7 bases). There are 16 residues in the CDR3. Trimming removed 3 bases from V and 5 bases from J, with 16 bases in between. The germline gives CDR1 MNHEY, CDR2 SMNVEV (reference sequence). The CDR3 sequence: CASSFSGGPGTGELFF. CDR3 nucleotide sequence: TGTGCCAGCAGTTTCTCGGGGGGCCCTGGGACCGGGGAGCTGTTTTTT.

The CDR3 DNA sequence: TGTGCCAGCAGCGGGGCAGGCGTAAGAGATACGCAGTATTTT. Translating it yields CASSGAGVRDTQYF. The chain has TRBV11-1 and TRBJ2-3, with D perhaps TRBD1 (5 bases). V lost 5 bases and J lost 5, with 14 bases in between. Germline-derived CDR1 and CDR2 are SGHAT and FQDESV (reference sequence). The CDR3 length is 14 residues. The complete variable domain, with remaining parts taken from reference TRBV11-1 and TRBJ2-3, reads EAEVAQSPRYKITEKSQAVAFWCDPISGHATLYWYRQILGQGPELLVQFQDESVVDDSQLPKDRFSAERLKGVDSTLKIQPAELGDSAMYLCASSGAGVRDTQYFGPGTRLTVL.

The chain employs TRBV28 and TRBJ2-7; 10 nucleotides line up with TRBD1. J gave up 4 bases and V 4 bases, and 7 bases lay outside the gene matches. The CDR3 covers 15 residues. Germline V gene sequence: CDR1 MDHEN, CDR2 SYDVKM. The CDR3 bases are TGTGCCAGCAGTTCGAAGACAGGGGGCTCTTACGAGCAGTACTTC. Residues: CASSSKTGGSYEQYF.

In its sample, this clone was seen once. The chain is built from TRBV7-8 and TRBJ1-4, with D perhaps TRBD1 (5 bases). CDR1 and CDR2 (germline): SGHVS, FQNEAQ. V lost 6 bases and J 5 bases, leaving 16 bases between the germline ends. CDR3 length equals 15 residues. The CDR3 DNA follows: TGTGCCAGCAGTTCGCAAGGGGCGGCCAATGAAAAACTGTTTTTT. This gives the protein CASSSQGAANEKLFF.

The rearrangement links TRBV4-3 to TRBJ2-5; the D gene is possibly TRBD2 (7 bases). V shed 3 bases and J shed 1 base, with 12 bases lying between them. The CDR3 is made up of 15 amino acids. Germline V gene sequence: CDR1 LGHNA, CDR2 YSLEER. Here the CDR3 DNA reads TGCGCCAGCAGCCAGAGGGGGGGCATCCAAGAGACCCAGTACTTC. This sequence encodes CASSQRGGIQETQYF.

The rearrangement joins TRBV3-1 (or the pseudogene TRBV3-2) to TRBJ1-2, with 9 bases aligning to TRBD1. V was pared by 4 bases and J by 0 bases, with 3 bases of the junction left unmatched. In germline, CDR1 is LGHDT, CDR2 YNNKEL (reference sequence). The CDR3 totals 15 residues. The CDR3 nucleotides are TGTGCCAGCAGCCGGGACAGGGTTTCTAACTATGGCTACACCTTC. Translated, it gives CASSRDRVSNYGYTF.

The rearrangement links TRBV2 to TRBJ1-5; D perhaps matches TRBD1 (5 bases). Trimming cost V 4 bases and J 2 bases, with 6 bases left between them. From germline, CDR1 is SNHLY and CDR2 FYNNEI. This CDR3 has 13 amino acids. CDR3 in DNA: TGTGCCAGCAGTGTAGGGGGCAATCAGCCCCAGCATTTT. It encodes CASSVGGNQPQHF.

The chain recombines TRBV7-2 with TRBJ1-1; TRBD1 might be the D (6 bases). Germline V gene sequence: CDR1 SGHTA, CDR2 FQGNSA. This CDR3 has 15 residues. The V end was cut by 4 bases, the J end by 4 bases, with 16 bases between. CDR3 sequence reads: CASSSPRTEGTEAFF. The DNA of the CDR3 is TGTGCCAGCAGCTCGCCCCGGACAGAGGGCACTGAAGCTTTCTTT.

V and J are TRBV29-1 and TRBJ1-1; D ambiguous. The V end was cut by 6 bases, the J end by 1 base, with 9 bases between. The CDR3 is 12 residues long. Germline V CDR1 and CDR2: SQVTM, ANQGSEA. The CDR3 DNA reads TGCAGCGTATCTGCCGGGAACACTGAAGCTTTCTTT. Amino acid sequence: CSVSAGNTEAFF.

This clone is a singleton in its sample. The chain links TRBV28 to TRBJ1-1; D is uncertain. The V end was cut by 4 bases, the J end by 2 bases, with 8 bases between. CDR1 and CDR2 (germline): MDHEN, SYDVKM. This CDR3 spans 13 amino acids. CDR3 sequence: CASSYSENTEAFF. CDR3 bases: TGTGCCAGCAGTTACTCTGAAAACACTGAAGCTTTCTTT.

V and J are TRBV7-9 and TRBJ2-7, with 10 bases identical to TRBD2. The CDR3 consists of 16 residues. Losses at the gene ends were 5 bases for V and 5 bases for J; bases not matched to a gene: 12. Germline lookup yields CDR1 SEHNR and CDR2 FQNEAQ (reference sequence). In DNA, the CDR3 is TGTGCCAGCAGCAAGACCCTCGGAGCGGGGGGGGACGAGCAGTACTTC. It specifies CASSKTLGAGGDEQYF.

The chain joins TRBV18 to TRBJ1-1; D remains unclear. V lost 3 bases, J lost 0 bases, and 11 bases lay in between. Looked up from germline, CDR1 is KGHSH and CDR2 is LQKENI. This CDR3 region has 15 residues. In DNA, the CDR3 is TGTGCCAGCTCACCGGATCAACAGTTGAACACTGAAGCTTTCTTT. Encoded protein: CASSPDQQLNTEAFF.

The gene calls are TRBV10-3 and TRBJ1-2; the D is unclear. Germline V gives CDR1 ENHRY, CDR2 SYGVKD. Trimming removed 2 bases from V and 5 bases from J, with 9 bases in between. The CDR3 runs to 13 residues. CDR3 coding DNA: TGTGCCATCAGTGAGAGGGAGCAATATGGCTACACCTTC. It translates to CAISEREQYGYTF.

This rearrangement joins TRBV5-1 to TRBJ2-7; D remains ambiguous. CDR3 length: 14 amino acids. V dropped 0 bases and J dropped 5 bases, with 12 bases sitting between them. The germline gives CDR1 SGHRS, CDR2 YFSETQ. DNA of the CDR3: TGCGCCAGCAGCTTGGCCGCAGGTATGGACGAGCAGTACTTC. It specifies CASSLAAGMDEQYF.

The V gene is TRBV11-2, the J gene TRBJ2-3; 11 positions agree with TRBD2. J lost 6 bases, V lost 0 bases, and 11 bases had no gene match. CDR1 SGHAT and CDR2 FQNNGV come from the germline V gene. This CDR3 contains 18 residues. The DNA for the CDR3 is TGTGCCAGCAGCTTAGATCGTGATAGCGGGGGGGCTTGGGATACGCAGTATTTT. Amino acid sequence: CASSLDRDSGGAWDTQYF. The entire variable domain, with the rest obtained from reference TRBV11-2 and TRBJ2-3, is as follows: EAGVAQSPRYKIIEKRQSVAFWCNPISGHATLYWYQQILGQGPKLLIQFQNNGVVDDSQLPKDRFSAERLKGVDSTLKIQPAKLEDSAVYLCASSLDRDSGGAWDTQYFGPGTRLTVL.

This clone has more than one count but fewer than ten. This chain uses TRBV7-2 with TRBJ1-5, with a possible D match to TRBD1 (5 bases). The CDR3 totals 15 residues. Trimming removed 3 bases from V and 2 bases from J, with 11 bases in between. CDR1 is SGHTA and CDR2 is FQGNSA in the germline V gene. CDR3 sequence reads: CASSLFVGRNQPQHF. CDR3 in DNA: TGTGCCAGCAGCTTGTTCGTGGGGCGCAATCAGCCCCAGCATTTT.

V and J are TRBV5-5 and TRBJ1-2; 9 bases agree with TRBD1. V lost 5 bases to trimming and J lost 0 bases; unmatched junction nucleotides: 11. Germline CDR1 SGHKS, CDR2 YYEKEE (reference sequence). The CDR3 loop spans 17 amino acids. The CDR3 DNA is TGTGCCAGCAGTTCGGCACCCGGGACAGGGTCTAACTATGGCTACACCTTC. As protein: CASSSAPGTGSNYGYTF.

The chain links TRBV29-1 to TRBJ2-7; D is possibly TRBD1 (6 bases). With 6 bases removed from V and 0 bases from J, the gap between germline ends came to 18 bases. The germline CDR1 and CDR2 sequences are SQVTM and ANQGSEA. The CDR3 loop spans 15 amino acids. CDR3 loop: CSVTQGLWNSYEQYF. As DNA, the CDR3 is TGCAGCGTGACACAGGGCCTTTGGAACTCCTACGAGCAGTACTTC.

This clone was seen just once. The chain has TRBV5-4 and TRBJ2-3; 7 bases align to TRBD2. V was pared by 2 bases and J by 1 base, with 7 bases of the junction left unmatched. This CDR3 contains 16 residues. Germline-derived CDR1 and CDR2 are SGHNT and YYREEE (reference sequence). The CDR3 nucleotides are TGTGCCAGCAGCTTTGGCCAGCGGGGAGGCACAGATACGCAGTATTTT. Translation: CASSFGQRGGTDTQYF.

CDR3 coding DNA: TGTGCCACCAGGGGGTCCAGGGGAGAAGCAGATACGCAGTATTTT. Translating gives CATRGSRGEADTQYF. The chain couples TRBV24-1 to TRBJ2-3; D perhaps matches TRBD1 (6 bases). The V end lost 7 bases, the J end lost 4 bases, and 17 bases lay between the germline ends. Germline V lookup: CDR1 KGHDR, CDR2 SFDVKD. The CDR3 has 15 residues.

This sequence joins TRBV5-1 and TRBJ1-3, with 7 bases identical to TRBD1. There are 16 residues in the CDR3. CDR1 is SGHRS and CDR2 is YFSETQ in the germline V gene. V lost 0 bases and J lost 0; bases outside the gene matches: 3. Here the CDR3 reads CASSLGDSFSGNTIYF. In nucleotides, the CDR3 is TGCGCCAGCAGCTTGGGGGACAGCTTCTCTGGAAACACCATATATTTT. Drawing the rest from reference TRBV5-1 and TRBJ1-3, the complete variable domain is KAGVTQTPRYLIKTRGQQVTLSCSPISGHRSVSWYQQTPGQGLQFLFEYFSETQRNKGNFPGRFSGRQFSNSRSEMNVSTLELGDSALYLCASSLGDSFSGNTIYFGEGSWLTVV.